These 22 T cell receptor beta chains originate from one sample sequenced in a study of beta chain features in type 1 diabetes. Expressed TCRB transcripts were sequenced because the isolated RNA had all been reverse transcribed beforehand. Assay used: immunoSEQ multiplex PCR; TCRdb lists only in-frame clones, some missing. The table lists about 220,000 clones, approximately 10% of them singletons. The sequencing input was central memory CD4+ T cells from blood. The receptor set was obtained from a man aged 18 to 30 in good health.

The V gene is TRBV2, the J gene TRBJ2-5; the match to TRBD1 covers 7 bases. Trimming took 6 bases from V and 5 from J; bases not matched to a gene: 6. This CDR3 has 13 residues. Germline V CDR1 and CDR2: SNHLY, FYNNEI. The CDR3 spells CASRTGSGETQYF. The DNA of the CDR3 is TGTGCCAGCAGGACAGGGTCTGGGGAGACCCAGTACTTC.

This clone was observed a handful of times. This clone may be a read error of a much larger clone one base away. Other nucleotide sequences from this sample produce the same CDR3. As DNA, the CDR3 is TGTGCCAGCAGCGTAGGTTACAATGAGCAGTTCTTC. It translates to CASSVGYNEQFF. The chain is built from TRBV9 and TRBJ2-1; D uncertain. This CDR3 is 12 amino acids long. CDR1 and CDR2 from the germline V gene are SGDLS and YYNGEE. The V and J ends lost 0 bases and 4 bases respectively, with 2 bases between them.

The genes are TRBV30 and TRBJ2-1; possibly TRBD1 for D (6 bases). The CDR3 sequence is 11 residues long. Germline loops: CDR1 GTSNPN, CDR2 SVGIG (reference sequence). Trimming shortened V by 0 bases and J by 13 bases, and 10 bases separated the two germline ends. The CDR3 nucleotides are TGTGCCTGGAGTGTTCAGGGGACCCAGTTCTTC. Protein product: CAWSVQGTQFF.

In its sample, this clone was seen a few times. The rearrangement links TRBV27 to TRBJ2-6; D uncertain. The CDR3 has 15 amino acids. In germline, CDR1 is MNHEY, CDR2 SMNVEV (reference sequence). V lost 0 bases, J lost 4 bases, and 7 bases lay in between. This chain's CDR3 is CASSLSWSGANVLTF. The DNA for the CDR3 is TGTGCCAGCAGTTTATCCTGGTCCGGGGCCAACGTCCTGACTTTC.

This chain links TRBV10-3 with TRBJ2-5, with 7 bases identical to TRBD2. The CDR3 spans 13 residues. Germline CDR1 and CDR2: ENHRY and SYGVKD. Germline trimming cut 6 bases from V and 5 bases from J; bases unmatched to any gene: 6. CDR3 region: CAIRQPGGETQYF. DNA of the CDR3: TGTGCCATCAGGCAGCCCGGGGGGGAGACCCAGTACTTC.

The sample holds a few counts of this clone. The chain employs TRBV7-3 and TRBJ2-3; a possible D gene is TRBD2 (5 bases). Between the trimmed V and J ends, which lost 5 bases and 1 base, there was a span of 10 bases. The germline gives CDR1 SGHTA, CDR2 FQGTGA. This CDR3 spans 14 amino acids. The CDR3 sequence is CASSRLLRTDTQYF. CDR3 in DNA: TGTGCCAGCAGCAGACTACTTCGCACAGATACGCAGTATTTT. Variable domain in full (rest from reference TRBV7-3 and TRBJ2-3): GAGVSQTPSNKVTEKGKYVELRCDPISGHTALYWYRQSLGQGPEFLIYFQGTGAADDSGLPNDRFFAVRPEGSVSTLKIQRTERGDSAVYLCASSRLLRTDTQYFGPGTRLTVL.

This clone was recorded a few times. The chain employs TRBV6-6 and TRBJ2-7; 9 nucleotides match TRBD2. Looked up from germline, CDR1 is MNHNY and CDR2 is SVGAGI (reference sequence). This CDR3 is built from 13 residues. J lost 4 bases, V lost 7 bases, and 5 bases had no gene match. As DNA, the CDR3 is TGTGCCAGCAAGAAGACTAGCGGATACGAGCAGTACTTC. Protein sequence: CASKKTSGYEQYF.

This chain joins TRBV7-2 and TRBJ2-7; maybe TRBD2 (5 bases). Trimming removed 1 base from V and 6 bases from J, with 22 bases in between. CDR1 SGHTA and CDR2 FQGNSA come from the germline V gene. CDR3 size: 17 residues. Written as DNA, the CDR3 is TGTGCCAGCAGCTTAGGTAGCGTCGGCCGGCGATCCCTCGAGCAGTACTTC. The encoded protein is CASSLGSVGRRSLEQYF.

The chain carries TRBV7-2 and TRBJ2-1; 7 bases fit TRBD2. CDR1 is SGHTA, CDR2 FQGNSA, per germline. Trimming took 2 bases from V and 2 from J; bases not matched to a gene: 0. The CDR3 length is 14 residues. The CDR3 DNA reads as TGTGCCAGCAGCTTACTAGCGGCCTACAATGAGCAGTTCTTC. Protein: CASSLLAAYNEQFF.

This clone has just a few counts. J is TRBJ2-3 and V is TRBV7-2, with D possibly being TRBD2 (7 bases). The V gene lost 0 bases and the J gene lost 2 bases, with 15 bases spanning the gap. Germline V CDR1 and CDR2: SGHTA, FQGNSA. This CDR3 has 17 amino acids. The CDR3 protein is CASSLALGRGPTDTQYF. The CDR3 DNA sequence: TGTGCCAGCAGCTTAGCCCTGGGGCGGGGGCCCACAGATACGCAGTATTTT.

The rearrangement uses TRBV15 and TRBJ1-5; D remains unclear. The CDR3 loop spans 15 amino acids. Between the trimmed V and J ends, which lost 8 bases and 5 bases, there was a span of 19 bases. In germline, CDR1 is LNHNV, CDR2 YYDKDF (reference sequence). The chain's CDR3 is CATQAAGYGYQPQHF. The DNA of the CDR3 is TGTGCCACCCAGGCCGCGGGTTACGGGTATCAGCCCCAGCATTTT.

This clone was picked up a small number of times. This chain uses TRBV5-1 with TRBJ2-7, with D possibly being TRBD1 (6 bases). This CDR3 is 13 amino acids long. Trimming took off 4 bases at V and 7 bases at J, with 15 bases between the two ends. CDR1 and CDR2 (germline): SGHRS, YFSETQ. The CDR3 sequence: CASSRFGGEEQYF. The DNA for the CDR3 is TGCGCCAGCAGCCGTTTTGGGGGCGAGGAGCAGTACTTC.

This clone has only a few counts. The chain recombines TRBV2 with TRBJ2-1; tentatively, D is TRBD1 (5 bases). Germline assignment: CDR1 SNHLY and CDR2 FYNNEI. The CDR3 contains 13 residues. V lost 7 bases and J lost 0, with 7 bases in between. The CDR3 DNA follows: TGTGCCAGCACAAGGGGCTCCTACAATGAGCAGTTCTTC. It encodes CASTRGSYNEQFF.

This clone was seen ten or more times. The chain combines TRBV7-2 with TRBJ2-7; D gene ambiguous. The CDR3 loop spans 11 amino acids. V was clipped by 6 bases and J by 3 bases, with 6 bases between them. Germline V gives CDR1 SGHTA, CDR2 FQGNSA. CDR3 residues: CASSTNYEQYF. As DNA, the CDR3 is TGTGCCAGCAGTACGAACTACGAGCAGTACTTC.

This clone was seen a handful of times. The genes are TRBV5-1 and TRBJ2-6; D perhaps matches TRBD1 (5 bases). This CDR3 contains 15 residues. Trimming pared 2 bases from V and 0 bases from J, leaving 6 bases between. CDR1 is SGHRS and CDR2 is YFSETQ in the germline V gene. For the CDR3, the DNA is TGCGCCAGCAGCTTCGACAGCTCTGGGGCCAACGTCCTGACTTTC. Translated: CASSFDSSGANVLTF.

This clone was detected a few times. The CDR3 DNA follows: TGTGCCAGCAGCGTAGCTTGGGCTAGCCCGGGGGAGCAGTACTTC. This sequence encodes CASSVAWASPGEQYF. This chain uses TRBV9 with TRBJ2-7; tentatively, D is TRBD2 (5 bases). V lost 0 bases, J lost 7 bases, and 17 bases lay in between. The CDR3 sequence is 15 residues long. Germline CDR1 and CDR2: SGDLS and YYNGEE.

J is TRBJ2-3 and V is TRBV5-4, with 9 bases identical to TRBD2. This CDR3 contains 17 residues. Germline CDR1 SGHNT, CDR2 YYREEE (reference sequence). Losses at the gene ends were 5 bases for V and 2 bases for J; bases not matched to a gene: 12. The CDR3 bases are TGTGCCAGCAGGGGTAGCGGGGGCGGGCTTGTCACAGATACGCAGTATTTT. It specifies CASRGSGGGLVTDTQYF. The entire variable domain, with the rest obtained from reference TRBV5-4 and TRBJ2-3, is as follows: ETGVTQSPTHLIKTRGQQVTLRCSSQSGHNTVSWYQQALGQGPQFIFQYYREEENGRGNFPPRFSGLQFPNYSSELNVNALELDDSALYLCASRGSGGGLVTDTQYFGPGTRLTVL.

This clone was counted between two and nine times. The chain has TRBV11-2 and TRBJ2-6, with 12 bases that match TRBD2. Germline V gene sequence: CDR1 SGHAT, CDR2 FQNNGV. With V trimmed by 1 base and J by 1 base, 5 bases remained unmatched. This CDR3 region has 19 residues. For the CDR3, the DNA is TGTGCCAGCAGCTTAGTCGCCGGGACTAGCGGGTCTGGGGCCAACGTCCTGACTTTC. It is translated as CASSLVAGTSGSGANVLTF.

The chain is built from TRBV4-2 and TRBJ2-7; D may be TRBD2 (6 bases). The CDR3 loop spans 15 amino acids. The V gene's germline CDR1 is LGHNA and CDR2 YNFKEQ. V was cut by 4 bases and J by 7 bases, with 20 bases left in between. The CDR3 sequence: CASSPFRGAEQEQYF. CDR3 sequence (DNA): TGTGCCAGCAGCCCTTTCCGCGGGGCCGAACAGGAGCAGTACTTC.

This clone was detected a few times. V and J are TRBV7-8 and TRBJ2-1; D gene unclear. Germline lookup yields CDR1 SGHVS and CDR2 FQNEAQ. V lost 6 bases and J 10 bases, leaving 13 bases between the germline ends. CDR3 length equals 12 residues. The CDR3 loop reads CASSFGPREQFF. CDR3 nucleotide sequence: TGTGCCAGCAGTTTCGGGCCACGAGAGCAGTTCTTC.

The V and J genes are TRBV6-6 and TRBJ2-5, with D possibly being TRBD1 (7 bases). The CDR3 is made up of 14 amino acids. The ends were cut back, 2 bases at V and 8 bases at J, with 15 bases in the middle. In germline, CDR1 is MNHNY, CDR2 SVGAGI (reference sequence). The CDR3, as DNA: TGTGCCAGCAGTTACGGGCCAGGGGGAGGAACCCAGTACTTC. It specifies CASSYGPGGGTQYF.

This clone occurred a few times. This sequence joins TRBV19 and TRBJ1-1; D remains ambiguous. The CDR3 covers 15 residues. Germline CDR1 LNHDA, CDR2 SQIVND (reference sequence). The V end lost 3 bases, the J end lost 3 bases, and 14 bases lay between the germline ends. The CDR3 DNA follows: TGTGCCAGTAGTATGGGCGCCCCAGCGTACACTGAAGCTTTCTTT. Amino acid sequence: CASSMGAPAYTEAFF.